The source of this TCR beta chain is a study of blood T cell repertoires in COVID-19. The assay was immunoSEQ multiplex PCR, and TCRdb's table has in-frame clones only and misses some. The sample has about 170,000 clones; 86% are singletons. This clone was seen a few times. CDR1 is GTSNPN, CDR2 SVGIG, per germline (reference sequence). This CDR3 comprises 14 residues. The ends were cut back, 0 bases at V and 6 bases at J, with 12 bases in the middle. The chain recombines TRBV30 with TRBJ1-5, with TRBD1 as a possible D gene (6 bases). The source is a man in his sixties or seventies with acute or convalescent COVID-19. The sample comprised peripheral blood. CDR3 loop: CAWSVKGGIQPQHF. CDR3 nucleotides: TGTGCCTGGAGTGTAAAAGGGGGTATTCAGCCCCAGCATTTT.